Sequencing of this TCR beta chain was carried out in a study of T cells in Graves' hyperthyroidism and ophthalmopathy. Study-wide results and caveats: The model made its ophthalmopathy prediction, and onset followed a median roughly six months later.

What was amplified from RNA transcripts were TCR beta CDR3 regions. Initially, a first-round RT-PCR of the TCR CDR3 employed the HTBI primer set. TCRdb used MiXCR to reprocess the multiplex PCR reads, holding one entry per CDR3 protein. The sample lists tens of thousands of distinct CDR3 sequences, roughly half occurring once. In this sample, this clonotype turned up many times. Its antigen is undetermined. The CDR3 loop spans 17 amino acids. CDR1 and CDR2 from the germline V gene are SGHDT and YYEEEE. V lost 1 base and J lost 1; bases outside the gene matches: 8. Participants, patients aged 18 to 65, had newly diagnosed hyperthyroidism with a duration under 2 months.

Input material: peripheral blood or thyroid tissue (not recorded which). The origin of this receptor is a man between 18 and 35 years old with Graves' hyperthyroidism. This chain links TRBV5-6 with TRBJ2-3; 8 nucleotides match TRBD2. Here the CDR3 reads CASSLTSGSFGTDTQYF. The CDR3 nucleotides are TGTGCCAGCAGCTTGACTAGCGGCAGCTTTGGCACAGATACGCAGTATTTT.